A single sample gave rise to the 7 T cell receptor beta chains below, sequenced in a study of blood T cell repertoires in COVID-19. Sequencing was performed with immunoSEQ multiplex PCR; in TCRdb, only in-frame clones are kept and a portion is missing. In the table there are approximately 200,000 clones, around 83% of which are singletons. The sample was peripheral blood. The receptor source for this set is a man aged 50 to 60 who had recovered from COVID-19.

The CDR3 DNA follows: TGTGCCAGCAGTTCCGACAAGATCTATGGCTACACCTTC. Its protein is CASSSDKIYGYTF. The V and J genes are TRBV28 and TRBJ1-2, with D unresolved. Trimming pared 4 bases from V and 4 bases from J, leaving 10 bases between. CDR3 length: 13 amino acids. Germline CDR1 is MDHEN and CDR2 is SYDVKM.

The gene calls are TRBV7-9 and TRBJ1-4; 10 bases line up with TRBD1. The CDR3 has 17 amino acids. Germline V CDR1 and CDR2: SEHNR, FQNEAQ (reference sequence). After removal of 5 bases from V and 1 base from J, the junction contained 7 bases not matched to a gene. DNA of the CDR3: TGTGCCAGCAGCCGACAGGGGGCGCCAGAAACTAATGAAAAACTGTTTTTT. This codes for CASSRQGAPETNEKLFF.

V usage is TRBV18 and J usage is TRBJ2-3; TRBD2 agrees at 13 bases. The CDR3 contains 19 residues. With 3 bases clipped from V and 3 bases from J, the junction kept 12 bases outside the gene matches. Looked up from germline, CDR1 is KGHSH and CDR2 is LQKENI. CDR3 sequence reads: CASSPQLAGGPSVTDTQYF. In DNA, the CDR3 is TGTGCCAGCTCACCGCAACTAGCGGGAGGGCCCTCTGTGACAGATACGCAGTATTTT.

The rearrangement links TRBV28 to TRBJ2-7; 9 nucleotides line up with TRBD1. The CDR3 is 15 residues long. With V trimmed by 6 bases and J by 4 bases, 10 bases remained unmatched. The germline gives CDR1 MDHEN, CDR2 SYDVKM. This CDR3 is CASSRSGTGLYEQYF. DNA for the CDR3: TGTGCCAGCAGCCGTTCCGGGACAGGGTTGTACGAGCAGTACTTC. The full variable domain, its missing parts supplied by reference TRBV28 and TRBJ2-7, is DVKVTQSSRYLVKRTGEKVFLECVQDMDHENMFWYRQDPGLGLRLIYFSYDVKMKEKGDIPEGYSVSREKKERFSLILESASTNQTSMYLCASSRSGTGLYEQYFGPGTRLTVT.

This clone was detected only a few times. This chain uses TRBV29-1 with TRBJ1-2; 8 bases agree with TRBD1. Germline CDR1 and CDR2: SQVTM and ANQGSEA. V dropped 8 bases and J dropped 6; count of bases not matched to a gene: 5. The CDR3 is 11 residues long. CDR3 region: CSLGQADGYTF. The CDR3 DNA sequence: TGCAGCCTGGGACAGGCCGATGGCTACACCTTC.

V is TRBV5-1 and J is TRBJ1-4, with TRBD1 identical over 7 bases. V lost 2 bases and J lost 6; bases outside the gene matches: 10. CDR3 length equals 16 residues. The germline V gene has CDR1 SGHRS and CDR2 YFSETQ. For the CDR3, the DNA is TGCGCCAGCAGCTTTTCCACAGGGGCGCTCGATGAAAAACTGTTTTTT. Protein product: CASSFSTGALDEKLFF.

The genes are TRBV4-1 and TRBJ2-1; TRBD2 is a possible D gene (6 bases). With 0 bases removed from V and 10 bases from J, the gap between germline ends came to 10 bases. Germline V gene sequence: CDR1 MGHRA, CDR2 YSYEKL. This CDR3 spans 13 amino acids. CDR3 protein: CASSQDGGREQFF. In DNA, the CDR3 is TGCGCCAGCAGCCAAGATGGGGGGAGAGAGCAGTTCTTC.